A selection of T cell receptor beta chains follows, all from one sample in a study of T cells in Graves' hyperthyroidism and ophthalmopathy. TCRdb redid the calling of the multiplex PCR reads with MiXCR, one entry per CDR3 protein. The sample includes 560,000 or so distinct CDR3 sequences, 46% seen only once; the top ten take just under 8.5%. Sequenced sample: peripheral blood or thyroid tissue (not recorded which). Every receptor here comes from a woman aged 18-35 years with Graves' hyperthyroidism. The CDR3 runs from the conserved cysteine through the conserved F or W. The D gene is left open where the match is weak. Clone sizes are given selectively: once, few, many, or a class where the clone is expanded.

d_gene: TRBD1
v_gene: TRBV10-3
j_gene: TRBJ1-2
abundance: NA
CDR3nt: TGTGCCATCAGTCCACAGGGGCCGAACAACTATGGCTACACCTTC
CDR3aa: CAISPQGPNNYGYTF

d_gene: NA
v_gene: TRBV12-3/TRBV12-4
j_gene: TRBJ2-7
abundance: few
CDR3nt: TGTGCCAGCAGTTGGGTCCCGGAGTACGAGCAGTACTTC
CDR3aa: CASSWVPEYEQYF

d_gene: TRBD2
v_gene: TRBV29-1
j_gene: TRBJ2-7
abundance: NA
CDR3nt: TGCAGCGCCACGACTAGCGTATCCTACGAGCAGTACTTC
CDR3aa: CSATTSVSYEQYF

d_gene: NA
v_gene: TRBV24-1
j_gene: TRBJ1-5
abundance: NA
CDR3nt: TGTGCCACCAGTGATTCGTCAGGGGCTTATCAGCCCCAGCATTTT
CDR3aa: CATSDSSGAYQPQHF

d_gene: NA
v_gene: TRBV7-2
j_gene: TRBJ2-2
abundance: NA
CDR3nt: TGTGCCAGCCGAGGACAGCCGAACACCGGGGAGCTGTTTTTT
CDR3aa: CASRGQPNTGELFF

d_gene: NA
v_gene: TRBV20-1
j_gene: TRBJ1-1
abundance: NA
CDR3nt: TGCAGTGCTTCGACGGGGGGGGACACTGAAGCTTTCTTT
CDR3aa: CSASTGGDTEAFF

d_gene: NA
v_gene: TRBV2
j_gene: TRBJ1-2
abundance: NA
CDR3nt: TGTGCCAGCAGTGACGCGGGGATCGGCTATGGCTACACCTTC
CDR3aa: CASSDAGIGYGYTF

d_gene: NA
v_gene: TRBV7-2
j_gene: TRBJ1-2
abundance: many
CDR3nt: TGTGCCAGCAGCTTATCGGCGGGCCCAGCTAACTATGGCTACACCTTC
CDR3aa: CASSLSAGPANYGYTF

d_gene: NA
v_gene: TRBV7-8
j_gene: TRBJ2-7
abundance: few
CDR3nt: TGTGCCAGCAGCATACAGGGATTACAGTACTTC
CDR3aa: CASSIQGLQYF

d_gene: NA
v_gene: TRBV19
j_gene: TRBJ1-5
abundance: many
CDR3nt: TGTGCCAGTCAAGATTATAGCAATCAGCCCCAGCATTTT
CDR3aa: CASQDYSNQPQHF

d_gene: NA
v_gene: TRBV7-2
j_gene: TRBJ1-2
abundance: few
CDR3nt: TGTGCCAGCACCCTTGGTGGAGGCTACACCTTC
CDR3aa: CASTLGGGYTF

d_gene: NA
v_gene: TRBV29-1
j_gene: TRBJ2-7
abundance: many
CDR3nt: TGCAGCGTGGGGACACAAGTCTACGAGCAGTACTTC
CDR3aa: CSVGTQVYEQYF

d_gene: TRBD1
v_gene: TRBV2
j_gene: TRBJ1-6
abundance: NA
CDR3nt: TGTGCCAGCACTTCCTCCGGGACAGGGCGGTCACCCCTCCACTTT
CDR3aa: CASTSSGTGRSPLHF

d_gene: NA
v_gene: TRBV10-3
j_gene: TRBJ1-5
abundance: NA
CDR3nt: TGTGCCAGCAGTGCCACAGGGAATGGCAATCAGCCCCAGCATTTT
CDR3aa: CASSATGNGNQPQHF

d_gene: NA
v_gene: TRBV20-1
j_gene: TRBJ1-5
abundance: NA
CDR3nt: TGCAGTGCTAGAGAAGGGTTTAGCAATCAGCCCCAGCATTTT
CDR3aa: CSAREGFSNQPQHF

d_gene: NA
v_gene: TRBV14
j_gene: TRBJ1-1
abundance: NA
CDR3nt: TGTGCCAGCAGCCCCCCGGGGACAAATAAGAACACTGAAGCTTTCTTT
CDR3aa: CASSPPGTNKNTEAFF

d_gene: NA
v_gene: TRBV9
j_gene: TRBJ2-2
abundance: few
CDR3nt: TGTGCCAGCAGCGTAGATTCCGACGGCACCGGGGAGCTGTTTTTT
CDR3aa: CASSVDSDGTGELFF

d_gene: TRBD1
v_gene: TRBV12-3/TRBV12-4
j_gene: TRBJ2-6
abundance: NA
CDR3nt: TGTGCCAGCAGTTTCAGGGGGCTAGGGGCCAACGTCCTGACTTTC
CDR3aa: CASSFRGLGANVLTF

d_gene: TRBD1
v_gene: TRBV24-1
j_gene: TRBJ1-3
abundance: NA
CDR3nt: TGTGCCACCAGTCCCGGGACAGGGAACACCATATATTTT
CDR3aa: CATSPGTGNTIYF

d_gene: NA
v_gene: TRBV24-1
j_gene: TRBJ2-7
abundance: NA
CDR3nt: TGTGCCAGTAGTATAAAATCGGAGCCTAAGCAGTACTTC
CDR3aa: CASSIKSEPKQYF

d_gene: TRBD2
v_gene: TRBV7-2
j_gene: TRBJ2-2
abundance: NA
CDR3nt: TGTGCCAGCAGAGGCGGATTAGCGGGAGGGCCTCACACCGGGGAGCTGTTTTTT
CDR3aa: CASRGGLAGGPHTGELFF

d_gene: TRBD2
v_gene: TRBV7-2
j_gene: TRBJ2-7
abundance: NA
CDR3nt: TGCGCCAGCAGCCACAGGGTTGGGCTAGCGGGAGGCTACGAGCAGTACTTC
CDR3aa: CASSHRVGLAGGYEQYF

d_gene: TRBD2
v_gene: TRBV2
j_gene: TRBJ2-5
abundance: many
CDR3nt: TGTGCCAGCACCAAATGGGCTAGCGGGAGACGGGAGACCCAGTACTTC
CDR3aa: CASTKWASGRRETQYF

d_gene: TRBD1
v_gene: TRBV12-3/TRBV12-4
j_gene: TRBJ1-5
abundance: NA
CDR3nt: TGTGCCAGCAGTTCGACAGGGGGCGATCAGCCCCAGCATTTT
CDR3aa: CASSSTGGDQPQHF

d_gene: NA
v_gene: TRBV19
j_gene: TRBJ1-2
abundance: few
CDR3nt: TGTGCCAGTAGTATAGCGAGGACGAGCGGCTATGGCTACACCTTC
CDR3aa: CASSIARTSGYGYTF

d_gene: NA
v_gene: TRBV20-1
j_gene: TRBJ2-2
abundance: NA
CDR3nt: TGCAGTGCTAGCGGGGAGCTGTTTTTT
CDR3aa: CSASGELFF

d_gene: TRBD1
v_gene: TRBV25-1
j_gene: TRBJ1-2
abundance: NA
CDR3nt: TGCGCCAGCAGCTCCCTGGGGTCGACAGGGATCGGGGGCTACACCTTC
CDR3aa: CASSSLGSTGIGGYTF